The TCR beta chain under discussion was sequenced for a study of post-analysis software for immune sequencing data. Looking at the study overall: Progressive-relapsing, secondary progressive and relapsing-remitting multiple sclerosis were among the disease courses included.

Unique molecular identifiers had been added to the TCR beta cDNA libraries. A single record per CDR3 protein comes from TCRdb applying MiXCR to the PCR reads. The table has 400,000 to 500,000 distinct CDR3 sequences, approximately 39% seen once. The receptor comes from a girl aged 2 to 10 with multiple sclerosis. The sample was blood.

CDR3 protein: CSVGGEDGYTF. In nucleotides, the CDR3 is TGCAGCGTTGGAGGTGAAGATGGCTACACCTTC. V usage is TRBV29-1 and J usage is TRBJ1-2, with D unclear. Trimming shortened V by 4 bases and J by 6 bases, and 9 bases separated the two germline ends. Per the germline V gene, CDR1 is SQVTM and CDR2 is ANQGSEA. CDR3 length: 11 residues.